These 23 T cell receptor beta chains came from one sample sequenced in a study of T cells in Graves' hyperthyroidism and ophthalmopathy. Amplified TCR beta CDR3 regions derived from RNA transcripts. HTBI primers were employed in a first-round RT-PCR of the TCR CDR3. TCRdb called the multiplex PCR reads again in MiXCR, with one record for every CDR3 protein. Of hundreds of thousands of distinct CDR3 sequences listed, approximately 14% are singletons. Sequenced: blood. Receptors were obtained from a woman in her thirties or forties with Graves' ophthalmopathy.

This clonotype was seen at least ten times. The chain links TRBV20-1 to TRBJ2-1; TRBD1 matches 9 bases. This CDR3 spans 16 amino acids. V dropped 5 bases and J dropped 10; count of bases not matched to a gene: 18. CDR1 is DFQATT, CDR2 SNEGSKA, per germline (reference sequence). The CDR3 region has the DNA TGCAGTGCTGAAGTTCCCGGGACAGGGCAACGAGGGGAGCAGTTCTTC. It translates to CSAEVPGTGQRGEQFF.

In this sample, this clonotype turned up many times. The CDR3 DNA reads as TGTGCCAGCAGAACTAGCGGGACGAACACCGGGGAGCTGTTTTTT. Translated: CASRTSGTNTGELFF. The V and J genes are TRBV27 and TRBJ2-2, with 10 bases lining up with TRBD2. With 6 bases clipped from V and 0 bases from J, the junction kept 1 base outside the gene matches. This CDR3 region has 15 residues. The germline V gene has CDR1 MNHEY and CDR2 SMNVEV (reference sequence).

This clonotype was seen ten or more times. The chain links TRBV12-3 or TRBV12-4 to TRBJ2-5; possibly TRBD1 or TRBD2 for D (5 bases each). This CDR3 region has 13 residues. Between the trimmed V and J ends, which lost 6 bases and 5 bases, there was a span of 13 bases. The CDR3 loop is CASSQGTRETQYF. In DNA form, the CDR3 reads TGTGCCAGCAGCCAAGGGACGAGGGAGACCCAGTACTTC.

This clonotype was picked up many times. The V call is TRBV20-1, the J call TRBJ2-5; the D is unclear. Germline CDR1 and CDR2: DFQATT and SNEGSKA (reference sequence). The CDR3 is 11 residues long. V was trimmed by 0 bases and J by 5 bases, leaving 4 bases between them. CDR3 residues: CSARERETQYF. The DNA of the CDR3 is TGCAGTGCTAGAGAGCGGGAGACCCAGTACTTC.

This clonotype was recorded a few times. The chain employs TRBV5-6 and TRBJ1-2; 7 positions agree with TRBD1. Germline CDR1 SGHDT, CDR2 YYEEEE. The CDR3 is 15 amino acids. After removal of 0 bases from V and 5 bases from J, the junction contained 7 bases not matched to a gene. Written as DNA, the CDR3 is TGTGCCAGCAGCTTGGAAGGGGGCACGGTATATGGCTACACCTTC. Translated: CASSLEGGTVYGYTF.

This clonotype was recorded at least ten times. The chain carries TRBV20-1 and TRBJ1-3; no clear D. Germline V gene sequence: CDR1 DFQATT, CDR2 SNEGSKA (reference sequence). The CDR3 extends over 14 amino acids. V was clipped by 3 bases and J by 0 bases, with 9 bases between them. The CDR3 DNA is TGCAGTGCTAGTATAGCCAACTCTGGAAACACCATATATTTT. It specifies CSASIANSGNTIYF.

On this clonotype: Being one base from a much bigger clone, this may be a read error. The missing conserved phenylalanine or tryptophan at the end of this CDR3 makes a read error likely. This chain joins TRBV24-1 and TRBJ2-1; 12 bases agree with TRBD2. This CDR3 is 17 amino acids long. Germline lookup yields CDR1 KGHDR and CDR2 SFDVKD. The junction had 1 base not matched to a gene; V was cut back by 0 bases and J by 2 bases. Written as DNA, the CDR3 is TGTGCCACCAGTGATTTGGCTAGCGGGAGGGCCTACAATGAGCAGTTCCTC. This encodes CATSDLASGRAYNEQFL.

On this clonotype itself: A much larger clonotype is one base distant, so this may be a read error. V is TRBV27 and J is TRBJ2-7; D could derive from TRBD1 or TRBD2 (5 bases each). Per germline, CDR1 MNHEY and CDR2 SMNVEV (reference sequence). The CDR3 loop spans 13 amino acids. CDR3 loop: CASSLGGDYKQYF. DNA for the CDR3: TGTGCCAGCAGTTTAGGGGGAGACTACAAGCAGTACTTC.

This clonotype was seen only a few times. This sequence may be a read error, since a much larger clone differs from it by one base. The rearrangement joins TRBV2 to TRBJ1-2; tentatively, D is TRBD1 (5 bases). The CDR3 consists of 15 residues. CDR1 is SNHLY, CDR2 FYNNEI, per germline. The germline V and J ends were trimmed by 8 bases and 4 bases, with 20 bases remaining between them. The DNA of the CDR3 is TGTGCCAGCGGTGTCCGACAGCAAAATAGCTATGGCTACACCTTC. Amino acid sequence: CASGVRQQNSYGYTF.

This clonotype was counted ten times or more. CDR3 sequence (DNA): TGTGCCAGCAGTGAAGGAGGGGGCTGGGCAGATACGCAGTATTTT. Residues: CASSEGGGWADTQYF. The chain has TRBV6-1 and TRBJ2-3, with 7 bases fitting TRBD1. V dropped 1 base and J dropped 4; count of bases not matched to a gene: 5. This CDR3 has 15 residues. CDR1 is MNHNS and CDR2 is SASEGT in the germline V gene.

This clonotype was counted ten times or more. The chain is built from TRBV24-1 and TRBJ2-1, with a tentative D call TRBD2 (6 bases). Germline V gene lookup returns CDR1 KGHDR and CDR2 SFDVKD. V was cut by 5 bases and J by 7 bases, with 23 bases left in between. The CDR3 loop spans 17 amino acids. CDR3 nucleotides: TGTGCCACCAGTGCCATCAGCCAAGAGGGACTCGGGAATGAGCAGTTCTTC. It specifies CATSAISQEGLGNEQFF.

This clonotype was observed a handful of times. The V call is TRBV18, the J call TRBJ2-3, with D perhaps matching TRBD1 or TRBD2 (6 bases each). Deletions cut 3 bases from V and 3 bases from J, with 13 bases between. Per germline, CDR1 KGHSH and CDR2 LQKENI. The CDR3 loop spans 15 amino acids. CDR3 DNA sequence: TGTGCCAGCTCACCGCGGGACACCGGGACAGATACGCAGTATTTT. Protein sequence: CASSPRDTGTDTQYF. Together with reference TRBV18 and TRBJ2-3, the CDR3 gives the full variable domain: NAGVMQNPRHLVRRRGQEARLRCSPMKGHSHVYWYRQLPEEGLKFMVYLQKENIIDESGMPKERFSAEFPKEGPSILRIQQVVRGDSAAYFCASSPRDTGTDTQYFGPGTRLTVL.

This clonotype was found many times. In nucleotides, the CDR3 is TGTGCCAGCAGCCGGGAATTTTGGGATGAGCAGTTCTTC. Protein product: CASSREFWDEQFF. The genes are TRBV11-3 and TRBJ2-1; D possibly corresponds to TRBD2 (5 bases). The germline V gene has CDR1 SGHNT and CDR2 YENEEA. The CDR3 extends over 13 amino acids. V lost 5 bases to trimming and J lost 8 bases, with 13 bases between them.

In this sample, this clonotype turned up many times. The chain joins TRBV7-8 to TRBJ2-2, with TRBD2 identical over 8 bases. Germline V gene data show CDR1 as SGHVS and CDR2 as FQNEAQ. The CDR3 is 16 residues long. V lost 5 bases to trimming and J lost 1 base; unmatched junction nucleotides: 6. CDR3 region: CASSTSSGLNTGELFF. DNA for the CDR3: TGTGCCAGCAGCACCTCTAGCGGGCTGAACACCGGGGAGCTGTTTTTT. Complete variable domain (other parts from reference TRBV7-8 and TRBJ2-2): GAGVSQSPRYKVAKRGQDVALRCDPISGHVSLFWYQQALGQGPEFLTYFQNEAQLDKSGLPSDRFFAERPEGSVSTLKIQRTQQEDSAVYLCASSTSSGLNTGELFFGEGSRLTVL.

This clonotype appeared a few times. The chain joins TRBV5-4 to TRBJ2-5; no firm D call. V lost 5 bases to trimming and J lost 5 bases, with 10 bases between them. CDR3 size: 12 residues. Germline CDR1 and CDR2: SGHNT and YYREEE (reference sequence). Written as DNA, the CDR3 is TGTGCCAGCAGTCTCATAAGGGAGACCCAGTACTTC. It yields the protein CASSLIRETQYF.

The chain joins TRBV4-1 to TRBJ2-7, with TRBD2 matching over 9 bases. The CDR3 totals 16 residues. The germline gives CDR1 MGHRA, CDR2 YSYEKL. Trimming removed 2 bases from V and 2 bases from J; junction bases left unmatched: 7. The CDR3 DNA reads TGCGCCAGCAGCCAACTAGCGGGATGGGGAGCCTACGAGCAGTACTTC. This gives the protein CASSQLAGWGAYEQYF.

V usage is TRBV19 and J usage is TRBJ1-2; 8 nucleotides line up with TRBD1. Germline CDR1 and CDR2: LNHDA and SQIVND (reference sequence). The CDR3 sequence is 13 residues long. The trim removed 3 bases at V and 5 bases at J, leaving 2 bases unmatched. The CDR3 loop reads CASSMRTGYGYTF. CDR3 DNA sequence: TGTGCCAGTAGTATGAGGACAGGGTATGGCTACACCTTC.

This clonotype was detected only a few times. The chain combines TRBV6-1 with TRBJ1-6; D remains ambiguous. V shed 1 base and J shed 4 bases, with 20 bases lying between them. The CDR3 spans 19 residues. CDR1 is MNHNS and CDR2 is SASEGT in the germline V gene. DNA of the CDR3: TGTGCCAGCAGTGAAGGGGGTTTGTCGGTGGGAGATTATAATTCACCCCTCCACTTT. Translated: CASSEGGLSVGDYNSPLHF.

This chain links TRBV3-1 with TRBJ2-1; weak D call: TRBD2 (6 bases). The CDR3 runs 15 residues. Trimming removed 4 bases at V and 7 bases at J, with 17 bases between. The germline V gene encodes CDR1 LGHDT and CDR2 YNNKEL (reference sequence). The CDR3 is CASSLGPGVMNEQFF. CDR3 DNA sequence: TGTGCCAGCAGCCTGGGGCCGGGAGTAATGAATGAGCAGTTCTTC.

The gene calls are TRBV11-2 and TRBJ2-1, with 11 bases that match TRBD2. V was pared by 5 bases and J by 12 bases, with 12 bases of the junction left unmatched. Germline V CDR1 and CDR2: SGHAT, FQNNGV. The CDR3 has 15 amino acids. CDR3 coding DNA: TGTGCCAGCAGCCCCCGGAGTAGCGGGAGGGCGTTGCAGTTCTTC. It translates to CASSPRSSGRALQFF.

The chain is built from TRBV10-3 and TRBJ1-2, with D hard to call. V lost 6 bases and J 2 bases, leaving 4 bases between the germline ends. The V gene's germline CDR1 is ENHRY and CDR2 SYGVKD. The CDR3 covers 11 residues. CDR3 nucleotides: TGTGCCATCAGGGAAAACTATGGCTACACCTTC. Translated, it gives CAIRENYGYTF.

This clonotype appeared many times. CDR3 coding DNA: TGTGCCAGCAGTCCCGGGACAGATAATTCACCCCTCCACTTT. This gives the protein CASSPGTDNSPLHF. The rearrangement links TRBV27 to TRBJ1-6; TRBD1 matches 7 bases. The CDR3 runs 14 residues. CDR1 and CDR2 from the germline V gene are MNHEY and SMNVEV (reference sequence). V dropped 5 bases and J dropped 5; count of bases not matched to a gene: 3.

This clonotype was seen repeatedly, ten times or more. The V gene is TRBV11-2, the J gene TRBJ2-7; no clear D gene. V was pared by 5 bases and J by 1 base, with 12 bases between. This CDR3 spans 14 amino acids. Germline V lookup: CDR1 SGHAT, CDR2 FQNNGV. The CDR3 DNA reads TGTGCCAGCAGCCCCCGGGTATTATCCTACGAGCAGTACTTC. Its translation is CASSPRVLSYEQYF.